Shown below are 23 T cell receptor beta chains from a single sample sequenced in a study of blood T cell repertoires in COVID-19 (TCRdb year 2020). To prepare the library, the immunoSEQ multiplex PCR assay was applied. The source is immuneACCESS, and TCRdb retained only in-frame sequences with V and J called. Part of the clones is not carried over; for the studies checked, unresolved V genes explain less than half of this, and the remainder is unexplained. This sample gives about 400,000 clones in total; around 90% of them show up just once. Clones ranked in the top ten supply roughly 2% of the sample. The sequencing input was PBMCs or T cells enriched from blood (not recorded which). The receptors stem from a woman aged 40-49 years with acute COVID-19.

The chain recombines TRBV5-1 with TRBJ2-6; D gene uncertain. Germline loops: CDR1 SGHRS, CDR2 YFSETQ. V lost 0 bases and J lost 4, with 8 bases in between. This CDR3 is built from 15 residues. Here the CDR3 reads CASSLEGVGANVLTF. CDR3 coding DNA: TGCGCCAGCAGCTTGGAAGGAGTCGGGGCCAACGTCCTGACTTTC.

CDR3 nucleotides: TGTGCTAGTGGTTTGGGGACAGGTTCCCTTTCGCCCCTCCACTTT. Amino acid sequence: CASGLGTGSLSPLHF. V usage is TRBV12-5 and J usage is TRBJ1-6, with 7 bases identical to TRBD1. With 1 base clipped from V and 13 bases from J, the junction kept 10 bases outside the gene matches. The CDR3 contains 15 residues. Germline V gene data show CDR1 as LGHNT and CDR2 as FRNRAP.

The chain is built from TRBV6-5 and TRBJ2-1; D possibly corresponds to TRBD2 (6 bases). This CDR3 region has 15 residues. Trimming stripped 6 bases from V and 8 bases from J, with 20 bases between. Looked up from germline, CDR1 is MNHEY and CDR2 is SVGAGI. The CDR3 nucleotides read TGTGCCAGCAGCATACTCAGCGGGCCGGGGGATGAGCAGTTCTTC. It translates to CASSILSGPGDEQFF.

The chain couples TRBV30 to TRBJ1-5; D gene unclear. Per germline, CDR1 GTSNPN and CDR2 SVGIG (reference sequence). This CDR3 is 12 amino acids long. Trimming shortened V by 7 bases and J by 2 bases, and 9 bases separated the two germline ends. The CDR3 nucleotides read TGTGCCTTAACCGAGGGCAATCAGCCCCAGCATTTT. Its protein product is CALTEGNQPQHF. Using reference TRBV30 and TRBJ1-5 for the parts outside the CDR3, the full variable domain is SQTIHQWPATLVQPVGSPLSLECTVEGTSNPNLYWYRQAAGRGLQLLFYSVGIGQISSEVPQNLSASRPQDRQFILSSKKLLLSDSGFYLCALTEGNQPQHFGDGTRLSIL.

This clone showed up just once. The V call is TRBV18, the J call TRBJ2-7; tentatively, D is TRBD1 (5 bases). Germline V gives CDR1 KGHSH, CDR2 LQKENI. This CDR3 is 13 amino acids long. V was shortened by 4 bases and J by 3 bases, with 10 bases between the two germline ends. The CDR3 protein is CASSRQPDYEQYF. CDR3 nucleotide sequence: TGTGCCAGCTCACGACAGCCCGACTACGAGCAGTACTTC. Based on the CDR3 plus reference TRBV18 and TRBJ2-7, the full variable domain is NAGVMQNPRHLVRRRGQEARLRCSPMKGHSHVYWYRQLPEEGLKFMVYLQKENIIDESGMPKERFSAEFPKEGPSILRIQQVVRGDSAAYFCASSRQPDYEQYFGPGTRLTVT.

In DNA form, the CDR3 reads TGCGCCAGCAGCTTGGGACTTTTCTATGGCTACACCTTC. Translation: CASSLGLFYGYTF. The V and J genes are TRBV5-1 and TRBJ1-2; D is uncertain. Per germline, CDR1 SGHRS and CDR2 YFSETQ. The CDR3 extends over 13 amino acids. V lost 0 bases, J lost 4 bases, and 7 bases lay in between.

This sequence joins TRBV2 and TRBJ1-2, with 7 nucleotides matching TRBD1. The CDR3 extends over 15 amino acids. V was pared by 5 bases and J by 4 bases, with 10 bases of the junction left unmatched. CDR1 and CDR2 (germline): SNHLY, FYNNEI. The CDR3 nucleotides read TGTGCCAGCAGTATACGACAAGGGGGCGGCTATGGCTACACCTTC. Its protein is CASSIRQGGGYGYTF.

Only one count was recorded for this clone. The V call is TRBV5-8, the J call TRBJ1-2; D not resolved. CDR3 size: 14 residues. The V end lost 0 bases, the J end lost 4 bases, and 10 bases lay between the germline ends. Germline CDR1 and CDR2: SGHTS and YDEGEE. The CDR3 region has the DNA TGTGCCAGCAGCTTGGTGCCGGACTCCTATGGCTACACCTTC. Translation gives CASSLVPDSYGYTF.

The J gene is TRBJ1-2, the V gene TRBV15; 9 positions agree with TRBD1. Germline V lookup: CDR1 LNHNV, CDR2 YYDKDF (reference sequence). Germline trimming cut 3 bases from V and 6 bases from J; bases unmatched to any gene: 2. The CDR3 is 13 amino acids. The CDR3 bases are TGTGCCACCAGCAGCAGGACAGGGGATGGCTACACCTTC. Amino acids: CATSSRTGDGYTF.

This chain links TRBV4-1 with TRBJ1-1, with 7 positions matching TRBD1. J lost 5 bases, V lost 4 bases, and 10 bases had no gene match. Germline lookup yields CDR1 MGHRA and CDR2 YSYEKL. The CDR3 sequence is 15 residues long. The CDR3 here is CASSPREGGETEAFF. In DNA form, the CDR3 reads TGCGCCAGCAGCCCCCGGGAAGGGGGCGAAACTGAAGCTTTCTTT.

The V call is TRBV6-2 or TRBV6-3, the J call TRBJ1-2, with D possibly matching TRBD1 (5 bases). The CDR3 contains 13 residues. Germline V lookup: CDR1 MNHEY, CDR2 SVGEGT. The germline V and J ends were trimmed by 2 bases and 6 bases, with 10 bases remaining between them. The CDR3 DNA reads as TGTGCCAGCAGTTACCTTCAGGGCGATGGCTACACCTTC. It encodes CASSYLQGDGYTF.

The chain recombines TRBV9 with TRBJ1-4; 7 nucleotides match TRBD1. Germline trimming cut 2 bases from V and 8 bases from J; bases unmatched to any gene: 3. The CDR3 totals 13 residues. Germline CDR1 SGDLS, CDR2 YYNGEE. CDR3: CASSVARGEKLFF. In nucleotides, the CDR3 is TGTGCCAGCAGCGTGGCCAGGGGGGAAAAACTGTTTTTT. Filled out from reference TRBV9 and TRBJ1-4, the complete variable domain reads DSGVTQTPKHLITATGQRVTLRCSPRSGDLSVYWYQQSLDQGLQFLIQYYNGEERAKGNILERFSAQQFPDLHSELNLSSLELGDSALYFCASSVARGEKLFFGSGTQLSVL.

The chain recombines TRBV7-6 with TRBJ2-5, with TRBD2 identical over 12 bases. The germline V gene has CDR1 SGHVS and CDR2 FNYEAQ. The CDR3 contains 16 residues. V lost 2 bases and J lost 1; bases outside the gene matches: 2. The CDR3 nucleotides read TGTGCCAGCAGCTTACTGACTAGCGGGAGCCAAGAGACCCAGTACTTC. This translates into CASSLLTSGSQETQYF.

This sequence joins TRBV4-1 and TRBJ1-5; D remains unclear. V was cut by 3 bases and J by 5 bases, with 8 bases left in between. CDR1 and CDR2 (germline): MGHRA, YSYEKL. The CDR3 consists of 13 residues. CDR3 sequence: CASSQGQYQPQHF. As DNA, the CDR3 is TGCGCCAGCAGCCAGGGCCAGTATCAGCCCCAGCATTTT.

The gene calls are TRBV5-1 and TRBJ1-2; 9 bases line up with TRBD1. Germline trimming cut 4 bases from V and 6 bases from J; bases unmatched to any gene: 1. Germline V gene sequence: CDR1 SGHRS, CDR2 YFSETQ. The CDR3 covers 12 residues. As DNA, the CDR3 is TGCGCCAGCAGCGGGGACAGGGATGGCTACACCTTC. Its protein is CASSGDRDGYTF. Complete variable domain (other parts from reference TRBV5-1 and TRBJ1-2): KAGVTQTPRYLIKTRGQQVTLSCSPISGHRSVSWYQQTPGQGLQFLFEYFSETQRNKGNFPGRFSGRQFSNSRSEMNVSTLELGDSALYLCASSGDRDGYTFGSGTRLTVV.

This clone appeared a single time. The gene calls are TRBV5-1 and TRBJ1-4; D perhaps matches TRBD1 (5 bases). The CDR3 covers 14 residues. Germline CDR1 and CDR2: SGHRS and YFSETQ. V lost 0 bases to trimming and J lost 6 bases, with 9 bases between them. CDR3 region: CASSLVAGHEKLFF. CDR3 DNA: TGCGCCAGCAGCTTGGTGGCGGGACATGAAAAACTGTTTTTT.

The gene calls are TRBV2 and TRBJ1-2; D remains unclear. Trimming removed 8 bases from V and 3 bases from J, with 13 bases in between. Per the germline V gene, CDR1 is SNHLY and CDR2 is FYNNEI. The CDR3 has 13 residues. CDR3 loop: CASGVLEDYGYTF. CDR3 sequence (DNA): TGTGCCAGCGGAGTGCTCGAGGACTATGGCTACACCTTC.

The chain couples TRBV10-3 to TRBJ2-5, with D uncertain. This CDR3 comprises 15 residues. Germline V gene data show CDR1 as ENHRY and CDR2 as SYGVKD. V lost 4 bases to trimming and J lost 5 bases, with 17 bases between them. The CDR3 coding sequence is TGTGCCATCAGTGTCGGCAGTGGGTTGGAGGAGACCCAGTACTTC. Protein sequence: CAISVGSGLEETQYF.

About this clone: This sample includes further DNA sequences coding for the same CDR3. The V call is TRBV18, the J call TRBJ2-3; 8 nucleotides line up with TRBD2. Germline trimming cut 4 bases from V and 1 base from J; bases unmatched to any gene: 1. Germline-derived CDR1 and CDR2 are KGHSH and LQKENI. The CDR3 covers 14 residues. This CDR3 is CASSLGGGTDTQYF. The CDR3 DNA is TGTGCCAGCTCACTCGGGGGGGGCACAGATACGCAGTATTTT.

The rearrangement uses TRBV12-5 and TRBJ2-3; perhaps TRBD1 as D (6 bases). Trimming shortened V by 2 bases and J by 4 bases, and 16 bases separated the two germline ends. Germline V gives CDR1 LGHNT, CDR2 FRNRAP. The CDR3 runs to 16 residues. CDR3 region: CASGLYGRGVADTQYF. CDR3 sequence (DNA): TGTGCTAGTGGTTTGTATGGCAGGGGTGTTGCAGATACGCAGTATTTT.

V and J are TRBV4-1 and TRBJ2-7; D might be TRBD1 (6 bases). This CDR3 comprises 17 residues. V was shortened by 4 bases and J by 5 bases, with 24 bases between the two germline ends. CDR1 and CDR2 from the germline V gene are MGHRA and YSYEKL. CDR3 sequence: CASSRELLATGTNEQYF. In DNA form, the CDR3 reads TGCGCCAGCAGCCGAGAGCTATTAGCAACAGGGACGAACGAGCAGTACTTC.

The V call is TRBV11-2, the J call TRBJ2-3; 7 bases are a match to TRBD1. Per the germline V gene, CDR1 is SGHAT and CDR2 is FQNNGV. This CDR3 is built from 15 residues. Trimming at V came to 5 bases and at J to 3 bases, leaving 8 bases not matched to a gene. CDR3: CASSVRTGVTDTQYF. The CDR3 DNA reads TGTGCCAGCAGCGTCCGGACAGGCGTTACAGATACGCAGTATTTT.

This CDR3 is CASSLGLFRTGGVETQYF. The DNA for the CDR3 is TGTGCCAGCAGCTTAGGGCTCTTCCGGACAGGGGGGGTAGAGACCCAGTACTTC. The rearrangement uses TRBV11-2 and TRBJ2-5, with TRBD1 identical over 10 bases. The length of the CDR3 is 18 residues. Germline assignment: CDR1 SGHAT and CDR2 FQNNGV. V lost 1 base, J lost 4 bases, and 12 bases stayed unmatched.